The clone carrying this TCR beta chain was found a few times. The data stem from a study of response to subunit inactivated influenza vaccine. CDR3 length equals 14 residues. The V segment lost 5 bases and the J segment 7 bases; nucleotides outside the gene matches: 8. TCRdb re-derived calls from the RT-PCR reads in MiXCR, one entry per CDR3 protein. The sample lists 500,000 to 700,000 distinct CDR3 sequences, roughly 23% seen once, with around 2.8% in the top ten. This sample was shared with a second study, whose subject was T cells expressing NK-cell markers. That source notes: UMIs accompanied the 5'RACE template switching by which TCR beta cDNA was made. In sorted CD3+CD56+NKG2C+, CD3+CD56+NKG2C- and CD3+CD56-NKG2C+ T cells, TCR beta repertoires were obtained.

This specimen consisted of CD4+ T cells sorted from PBMCs, obtained approximately 12 days after vaccination. This sequence originates from a man aged 50-59 years who received an inactivated influenza vaccine. The V gene is TRBV12-3 or TRBV12-4, the J gene TRBJ2-3; the match to TRBD1 covers 8 bases. CDR3 residues: CASSAGTGGYTQYF. In DNA form, the CDR3 reads TGTGCCAGCAGTGCCGGGACAGGCGGGTATACGCAGTATTTT.